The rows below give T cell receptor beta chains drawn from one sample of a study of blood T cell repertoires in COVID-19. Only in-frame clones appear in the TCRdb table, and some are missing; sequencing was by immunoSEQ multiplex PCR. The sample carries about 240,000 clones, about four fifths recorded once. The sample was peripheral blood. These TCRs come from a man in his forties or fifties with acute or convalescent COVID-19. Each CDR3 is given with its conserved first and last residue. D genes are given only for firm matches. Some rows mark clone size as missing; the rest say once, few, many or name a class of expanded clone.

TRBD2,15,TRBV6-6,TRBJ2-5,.,TGTGCCAGCAGGGCACTAGCGGGGGGAGGGGAGACCCAGTACTTC,CASRALAGGGETQYF
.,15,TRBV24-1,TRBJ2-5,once,TGTGCCACCAGTGATCGGGGGACGGGACAAGAGACCCAGTACTTC,CATSDRGTGQETQYF
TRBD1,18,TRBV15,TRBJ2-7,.,TGTGCCACCAGCAGAGGGCCCGGACAGGGGCGCTTATGGTACGAGCAGTACTTC,CATSRGPGQGRLWYEQYF
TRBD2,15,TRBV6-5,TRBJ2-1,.,TGTGCCAGCACTCTCCTAGCGGGAGGGTACAATGAGCAGTTCTTC,CASTLLAGGYNEQFF
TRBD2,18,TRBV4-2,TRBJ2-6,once,TGTGCCAGCAGCCAAGATCGACTAGCGGGCTCTGGGGCCAACGTCCTGACTTTC,CASSQDRLAGSGANVLTF
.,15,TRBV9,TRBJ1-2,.,TGTGCCAGCAGCGTAGGAGTGACTATTAACTATGGCTACACCTTC,CASSVGVTINYGYTF
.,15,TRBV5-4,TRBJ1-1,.,TGTGCCAGCAGCTCACTAGGCCCGGGAGACACTGAAGCTTTCTTT,CASSSLGPGDTEAFF
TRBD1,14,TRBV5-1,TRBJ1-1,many,TGCGCCAGCAGCTACAGGGGGAGCAACACTGAAGCTTTCTTT,CASSYRGSNTEAFF
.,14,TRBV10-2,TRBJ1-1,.,TGCGCCAGCAGTGACCTGGGCCTTGACACTGAAGCTTTCTTT,CASSDLGLDTEAFF
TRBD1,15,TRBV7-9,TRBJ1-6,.,TGTGCCAGCAGCTCGCAGACAGGGAACGGTTCACCCCTCCACTTT,CASSSQTGNGSPLHF
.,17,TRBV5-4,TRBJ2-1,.,TGTGCCAGCAGCCTGGAGCGTAGGGGGTCGCCGCACAATGAGCAGTTCTTC,CASSLERRGSPHNEQFF
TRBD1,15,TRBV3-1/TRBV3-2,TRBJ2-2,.,TGTGCCAGCAGACCCGACAGGGGGAAGACCGGGGAGCTGTTTTTT,CASRPDRGKTGELFF
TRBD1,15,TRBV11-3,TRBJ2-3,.,TGTGCCAGCAGCCCCGGACAGGGGGCAACAGATACGCAGTATTTT,CASSPGQGATDTQYF
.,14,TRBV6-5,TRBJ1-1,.,TGTGCCAGCAGTTATGCAAACATGAACACTGAAGCTTTCTTT,CASSYANMNTEAFF
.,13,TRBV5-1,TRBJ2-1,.,TGCGCCAGCAGCTTGACGACAGCCAATGAGCAGTTCTTC,CASSLTTANEQFF
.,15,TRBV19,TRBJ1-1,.,TGTGCCAGTAGTATTTTCTCGACTGCGAACACTGAAGCTTTCTTT,CASSIFSTANTEAFF
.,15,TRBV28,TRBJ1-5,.,TGTGCCAGCACCCCCACCCGGGACACCAATCAGCCCCAGCATTTT,CASTPTRDTNQPQHF
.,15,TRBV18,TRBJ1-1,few,TGTGCCAGCTCACCTACGATTACATGGAACACTGAAGCTTTCTTT,CASSPTITWNTEAFF
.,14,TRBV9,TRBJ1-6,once,TGTGCCAGCAGCCTGGCGGGAGAACTTTCACCCCTCCACTTT,CASSLAGELSPLHF
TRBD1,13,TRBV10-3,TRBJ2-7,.,TGTGCCATCAGTGCACAGGGGGCCTACGAGCAGTACTTC,CAISAQGAYEQYF
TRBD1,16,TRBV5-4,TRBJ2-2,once,TGTGCCAGCAGCTTGGGAGGGGGCAAGGATACCGGGGAGCTGTTTTTT,CASSLGGGKDTGELFF
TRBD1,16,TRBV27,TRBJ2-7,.,TGTGCCAGCAGTTCCTTCCGGGACAGGGGGCCAGAAGAGCAGTACTTC,CASSSFRDRGPEEQYF
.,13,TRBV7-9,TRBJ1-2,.,TGTGCCAGCAGCCCTAGGGGTAGCTATGGCTACACCTTC,CASSPRGSYGYTF
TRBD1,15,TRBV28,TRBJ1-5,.,TGTGCCAGCAGACGACAGGGGGCGGGCAATCAGCCCCAGCATTTT,CASRRQGAGNQPQHF
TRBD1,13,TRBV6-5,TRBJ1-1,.,TGTGCCATCGACCGGGACAGGGTAACTGAAGCTTTCTTT,CAIDRDRVTEAFF
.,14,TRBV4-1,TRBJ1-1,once,TGCGCCAGCAGCCAGGAAACAGGGTTCACTGAAGCTTTCTTT,CASSQETGFTEAFF
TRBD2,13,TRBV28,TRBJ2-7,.,TGTGCCAGCATCCCGGGATCGGGGGGGGAGCAGTACTTC,CASIPGSGGEQYF
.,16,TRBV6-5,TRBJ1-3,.,TGTGCCAGCAGTTACTCGGCAGGGGACTCTGGAAACACCATATATTTT,CASSYSAGDSGNTIYF
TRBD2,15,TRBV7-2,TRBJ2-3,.,TGTGCCAGCAGCTTAGATGGCGGGAGGACAGATACGCAGTATTTT,CASSLDGGRTDTQYF
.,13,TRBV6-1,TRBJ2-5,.,TGTGCCAGCAGTGAAGGCCCCGCGGGGACCCAGTACTTC,CASSEGPAGTQYF
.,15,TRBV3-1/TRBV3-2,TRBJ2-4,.,TGTGCCAGCAGCCAAGGGACTTTAGCCAAAAACATTCAGTACTTC,CASSQGTLAKNIQYF
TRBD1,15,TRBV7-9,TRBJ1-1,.,TGTGCCAGCAGCACCCGGACAGGACTGAACACTGAAGCTTTCTTT,CASSTRTGLNTEAFF
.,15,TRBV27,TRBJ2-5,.,TGTGCCAGCCGACGAGGACCGGGACAACAAGAGACCCAGTACTTC,CASRRGPGQQETQYF
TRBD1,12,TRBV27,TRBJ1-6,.,TGTGCCAGCGGACAGGGTAGTTCACCCCTCCACTTT,CASGQGSSPLHF
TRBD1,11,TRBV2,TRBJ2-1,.,TGTGCCAGCGACAGGGGGAATGAGCAGTTCTTC,CASDRGNEQFF
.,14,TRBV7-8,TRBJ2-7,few,TGTGCCAGCAGCTTAGACGCGGGGATTTACGAGCAGTACTTC,CASSLDAGIYEQYF
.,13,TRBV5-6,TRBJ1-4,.,TGTGCCAGCAGCCCTACAGGGCATGAAAAACTGTTTTTT,CASSPTGHEKLFF
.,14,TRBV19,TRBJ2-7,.,TGTGCCAGTAGTATCTTCGGGAGCTCCTACGAGCAGTACTTC,CASSIFGSSYEQYF
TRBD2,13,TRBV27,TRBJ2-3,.,TGTGCCAGCGGCCCGGGGGGGCTGAATACGCAGTATTTT,CASGPGGLNTQYF
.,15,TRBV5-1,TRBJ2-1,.,TGCGCCCGCGACGGAGGGGGGGTTGCTTTAAATGAGCAGTTCTTC,CARDGGGVALNEQFF
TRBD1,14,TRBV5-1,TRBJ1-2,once,TGCGCCAGCAGCTCGGACAGGCCGCGGATCGGCTACACCTTC,CASSSDRPRIGYTF
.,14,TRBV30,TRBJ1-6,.,TGTGCCTGGAGGAACCTACTATATAATTCACCCCTCCACTTT,CAWRNLLYNSPLHF
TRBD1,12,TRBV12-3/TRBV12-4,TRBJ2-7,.,TGTGCCAGCAGTTCAACTATCCGGGACAGTGTCTTC,CASSSTIRDSVF
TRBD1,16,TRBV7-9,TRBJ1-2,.,TGTGCCAGCAGTTTACATGACAGGGGCCTTAACTATGGCTACACCTTC,CASSLHDRGLNYGYTF
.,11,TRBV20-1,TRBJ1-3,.,TGCAGTGCTAGTTCGTCAGTTAACATATATTTT,CSASSSVNIYF
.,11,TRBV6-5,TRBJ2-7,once,TGTGCCAGCAGCCGCAGGAACGAGCAGTACTTC,CASSRRNEQYF